Below are 24 T cell receptor beta chains sequenced from a single sample in a study of shared clonotypes between healthy human individuals. Repertoires were generated with immunoSEQ multiplex PCR, while TCRdb's copy carries only in-frame clones and drops some. Of 2.3 million or so clones in the sample, roughly 93% were seen once. Material: naive CD4+ T cells from PBMCs. Subset defined: CD45RA+ positively selected. Receptors originate from a man aged 18-30 years in good health. Some clones in this sample may be carry-over from other donors' samples.

The CDR3 loop reads CASSPRTGYGYTF. CDR3 DNA sequence: TGTGCCAGCAGCCCCAGGACAGGCTATGGCTACACCTTC. The rearrangement links TRBV28 to TRBJ1-2; 7 positions agree with TRBD1. V gave up 6 bases and J gave up 4 bases; unmatched junction bases: 5. There are 13 residues in the CDR3. Germline V CDR1 and CDR2: MDHEN, SYDVKM.

This chain joins TRBV15 and TRBJ2-7, with TRBD1 as a possible D gene (7 bases). V dropped 0 bases and J dropped 7 bases, with 16 bases sitting between them. The CDR3 extends over 15 amino acids. Germline CDR1 and CDR2: LNHNV and YYDKDF (reference sequence). CDR3 amino acids: CATSRDPGGRVEQYF. Here the CDR3 DNA reads TGTGCCACCAGCAGAGATCCAGGGGGGCGGGTAGAGCAGTACTTC.

The chain links TRBV29-1 to TRBJ2-5; D gene ambiguous. The germline CDR1 and CDR2 sequences are SQVTM and ANQGSEA. V was clipped by 6 bases and J by 1 base, with 12 bases between them. This CDR3 is built from 13 residues. The CDR3 region has the DNA TGCAGCGTAGTCCTTAAATTCCAAGAGACCCAGTACTTC. Its translation is CSVVLKFQETQYF.

The V and J genes are TRBV5-1 and TRBJ2-7, with D maybe TRBD2 (6 bases). Trimming shortened V by 5 bases and J by 5 bases, and 14 bases separated the two germline ends. This CDR3 is built from 13 residues. The germline CDR1 and CDR2 sequences are SGHRS and YFSETQ. This CDR3 is CASSTAGSHEQYF. CDR3 sequence (DNA): TGCGCCAGCAGTACCGCGGGGTCCCACGAGCAGTACTTC.

V gene TRBV10-3 combines with J gene TRBJ2-5, with a weak D call TRBD2 (6 bases). Trimming stripped 11 bases from V and 4 bases from J, with 17 bases between. This CDR3 region has 13 residues. CDR1 and CDR2 (germline): ENHRY, SYGVKD. The DNA of the CDR3 is TGTGCCCTTAGGCGGGATGTGAGAGAGACCCAGTACTTC. Translating it yields CALRRDVRETQYF.

About this clone: Other DNA sequences from this sample encode an identical CDR3 as well. V gene TRBV15 combines with J gene TRBJ1-2; tentatively, D is TRBD1 (5 bases). The CDR3 runs to 13 residues. Germline lookup yields CDR1 LNHNV and CDR2 YYDKDF (reference sequence). Between the trimmed V and J ends, which lost 3 bases and 4 bases, there was a span of 9 bases. CDR3 sequence reads: CATSRQGAYGYTF. Written as DNA, the CDR3 is TGTGCCACCAGCAGGCAGGGAGCCTATGGCTACACCTTC.

CDR3 residues: CASRTGGDTLSYEQYF. As DNA, the CDR3 is TGTGCCAGCAGAACAGGAGGGGACACTCTCTCCTACGAGCAGTACTTC. The chain joins TRBV28 to TRBJ2-7, with D possibly called TRBD1 or TRBD2 (6 bases each). This CDR3 has 16 amino acids. The germline V and J ends were trimmed by 6 bases and 0 bases, with 18 bases remaining between them. Germline CDR1 is MDHEN and CDR2 is SYDVKM. The full variable domain, in which reference TRBV28 and TRBJ2-7 provide the parts outside the CDR3, is DVKVTQSSRYLVKRTGEKVFLECVQDMDHENMFWYRQDPGLGLRLIYFSYDVKMKEKGDIPEGYSVSREKKERFSLILESASTNQTSMYLCASRTGGDTLSYEQYFGPGTRLTVT.

The rearrangement joins TRBV6-4 to TRBJ2-7; no clear D. CDR3 size: 14 residues. The germline CDR1 and CDR2 sequences are MRHNA and SNTAGT. The V gene lost 7 bases and the J gene lost 2 bases, with 15 bases spanning the gap. The CDR3 here is CASTLVECPYEQYF. CDR3 nucleotide sequence: TGTGCCAGCACCCTCGTGGAGTGCCCCTACGAGCAGTACTTC.

This chain uses TRBV5-1 with TRBJ2-7, with D maybe TRBD1 (7 bases). Between the trimmed V and J ends, which lost 0 bases and 5 bases, there was a span of 15 bases. The length of the CDR3 is 15 residues. Germline V lookup: CDR1 SGHRS, CDR2 YFSETQ. CDR3 protein: CASSLDLGRGDEQYF. The CDR3 bases are TGCGCCAGCAGCTTGGATCTCGGCAGGGGGGACGAGCAGTACTTC.

This chain connects TRBV4-3 to TRBJ1-3; 8 bases match TRBD1. The CDR3 consists of 16 residues. Germline loops: CDR1 LGHNA, CDR2 YSLEER. After removal of 4 bases from V and 8 bases from J, the junction contained 13 bases not matched to a gene. CDR3 amino acids: CASSLRAWQGADTIYF. The CDR3 coding sequence is TGCGCCAGCAGCCTCAGAGCTTGGCAGGGGGCCGACACCATATATTTT.

CDR3 in amino acids: CASRVTSGGGTQYF. The CDR3 DNA follows: TGTGCCAGCAGGGTCACTAGCGGGGGGGGGACCCAGTACTTC. This chain links TRBV2 with TRBJ2-5; 13 bases map to TRBD2. The CDR3 runs to 14 residues. The V segment lost 6 bases and the J segment 7 bases; nucleotides outside the gene matches: 5. Germline CDR1 and CDR2: SNHLY and FYNNEI.

V gene TRBV5-1 combines with J gene TRBJ1-2; D might be TRBD1 (5 bases). The germline V gene encodes CDR1 SGHRS and CDR2 YFSETQ. Trimming cost V 0 bases and J 7 bases, with 10 bases left between them. There are 13 residues in the CDR3. CDR3 nucleotide sequence: TGCGCCAGCAGCTTGGAAGGGGAGCTTGGCTACACCTTC. Protein: CASSLEGELGYTF.

J is TRBJ2-7 and V is TRBV9, with 10 bases lining up with TRBD2. J lost 6 bases, V lost 0 bases, and 9 bases had no gene match. There are 16 residues in the CDR3. Germline V gives CDR1 SGDLS, CDR2 YYNGEE. The chain's CDR3 is CASSVDPAGGKGEQYF. The CDR3 bases are TGTGCCAGCAGCGTAGATCCAGCGGGAGGGAAGGGCGAGCAGTACTTC. Drawing the rest from reference TRBV9 and TRBJ2-7, the complete variable domain is DSGVTQTPKHLITATGQRVTLRCSPRSGDLSVYWYQQSLDQGLQFLIQYYNGEERAKGNILERFSAQQFPDLHSELNLSSLELGDSALYFCASSVDPAGGKGEQYFGPGTRLTVT.

The chain employs TRBV13 and TRBJ1-1; D gene unclear. The V and J ends lost 5 bases and 7 bases respectively, with 17 bases between them. In germline, CDR1 is PRHDT, CDR2 FYEKMQ (reference sequence). The CDR3 loop spans 14 amino acids. In DNA form, the CDR3 reads TGTGCCAGCAGCCCCCCTTCCGGGGAAGGTGAAGCTTTCTTT. It specifies CASSPPSGEGEAFF. Together with reference TRBV13 and TRBJ1-1, the CDR3 gives the full variable domain: AAGVIQSPRHLIKEKRETATLKCYPIPRHDTVYWYQQGPGQDPQFLISFYEKMQSDKGSIPDRFSAQQFSDYHSELNMSSLELGDSALYFCASSPPSGEGEAFFGQGTRLTVV.

This clone was seen once. The CDR3 region has the DNA TGTGCCAGCAGTTTAGGGACCGGGACAGGGAACAATGAGCAGTTCTTC. It codes for CASSLGTGTGNNEQFF. This rearrangement joins TRBV28 to TRBJ2-1; 9 bases map to TRBD1. Germline V CDR1 and CDR2: MDHEN, SYDVKM. The CDR3 spans 16 residues. V was clipped by 2 bases and J by 5 bases; unmatched bases: 7.

The chain uses TRBV5-4 and TRBJ1-2; D unresolved. Germline assignment: CDR1 SGHNT and CDR2 YYREEE (reference sequence). The CDR3 spans 14 residues. The V gene lost 4 bases and the J gene lost 1 base, with 11 bases spanning the gap. The CDR3, as DNA: TGTGCCAGCAGCGTTGGAGGGATTAACTATGGCTACACCTTC. Translated, it gives CASSVGGINYGYTF. Full variable domain (rest looked up from reference TRBV5-4 and TRBJ1-2): ETGVTQSPTHLIKTRGQQVTLRCSSQSGHNTVSWYQQALGQGPQFIFQYYREEENGRGNFPPRFSGLQFPNYSSELNVNALELDDSALYLCASSVGGINYGYTFGSGTRLTVV.

This clone came up once. The chain carries TRBV30 and TRBJ2-2; D tentatively reads TRBD1 or TRBD2 (5 bases each). The CDR3 sequence is 15 residues long. In germline, CDR1 is GTSNPN, CDR2 SVGIG (reference sequence). Trimming cost V 3 bases and J 4 bases, with 15 bases left between them. The CDR3 coding sequence is TGTGCCTGGAGAAGGGGCAGCGGCATCACCGGGGAGCTGTTTTTT. Amino acid sequence: CAWRRGSGITGELFF.

This chain connects TRBV6-6 to TRBJ1-5; TRBD1 is a possible D gene (6 bases). CDR3 length: 12 residues. V was pared by 6 bases and J by 5 bases, with 8 bases between. The germline CDR1 and CDR2 sequences are MNHNY and SVGAGI (reference sequence). The CDR3 loop reads CASREGDQPQHF. CDR3 bases: TGTGCCAGCAGGGAGGGGGATCAGCCCCAGCATTTT.

The chain combines TRBV6-1 with TRBJ2-2, with 8 positions matching TRBD2. This CDR3 has 16 residues. J was trimmed by 7 bases and V by 2 bases; bases with no gene match: 9. Germline assignment: CDR1 MNHNS and CDR2 SASEGT. The CDR3, as DNA: TGTGCCAGCAGTGAAATGGCGGGAGGCGTAATCGGGGAGCTGTTTTTT. As protein: CASSEMAGGVIGELFF.

The chain couples TRBV6-5 to TRBJ2-5; TRBD1 agrees at 9 bases. The CDR3 is 13 residues long. Germline values: CDR1 MNHEY, CDR2 SVGAGI. J was trimmed by 2 bases and V by 10 bases; bases with no gene match: 5. CDR3: CATRDRGQETQYF. The CDR3 coding sequence is TGTGCCACCCGCGACAGGGGGCAAGAGACCCAGTACTTC.

This clone was counted only a few times. The V and J genes are TRBV18 and TRBJ1-1; TRBD1 agrees at 7 bases. The CDR3 is made up of 12 amino acids. With 6 bases clipped from V and 7 bases from J, the junction kept 5 bases outside the gene matches. Germline lookup yields CDR1 KGHSH and CDR2 LQKENI. The DNA for the CDR3 is TGTGCCAGCTCCCAGGGGGGACTTGAAGCTTTCTTT. Its protein product is CASSQGGLEAFF.

In this sample, this clone turned up once. The J gene is TRBJ2-7, the V gene TRBV7-2, with D tentatively TRBD1 or TRBD2 (5 bases each). Germline-derived CDR1 and CDR2 are SGHTA and FQGNSA. V lost 6 bases to trimming and J lost 5 bases, with 14 bases between them. This CDR3 contains 13 residues. CDR3 region: CASSRPWGNEQYF. The CDR3 DNA is TGTGCCAGCAGTAGGCCTTGGGGGAACGAGCAGTACTTC. The full variable domain, completed using reference TRBV7-2 and TRBJ2-7, is GAGVSQSPSNKVTEKGKDVELRCDPISGHTALYWYRQSLGQGLEFLIYFQGNSAPDKSGLPSDRFSAERTGGSVSTLTIQRTQQEDSAVYLCASSRPWGNEQYFGPGTRLTVT.

This chain connects TRBV7-2 to TRBJ2-6; D is unresolved. Germline V gene data show CDR1 as SGHTA and CDR2 as FQGNSA. Trimming removed 3 bases at V and 4 bases at J, with 10 bases between. The CDR3 runs to 15 residues. The CDR3 reads CASSFRPLGANVLTF. The CDR3 nucleotides are TGTGCCAGCAGCTTCAGGCCCCTGGGGGCCAACGTCCTGACTTTC. Complete variable domain (other parts from reference TRBV7-2 and TRBJ2-6): GAGVSQSPSNKVTEKGKDVELRCDPISGHTALYWYRQSLGQGLEFLIYFQGNSAPDKSGLPSDRFSAERTGGSVSTLTIQRTQQEDSAVYLCASSFRPLGANVLTFGAGSRLTVL.

The chain recombines TRBV29-1 with TRBJ2-7; D is ambiguous. Germline V gene sequence: CDR1 SQVTM, CDR2 ANQGSEA. This CDR3 is 11 amino acids long. Deletions cut 2 bases from V and 5 bases from J, with 7 bases between. The CDR3 protein is CSVEIQHEQYF. The CDR3 region has the DNA TGCAGCGTTGAAATCCAGCACGAGCAGTACTTC.